The entry that follows covers one TCR beta chain sequence. Its specificity is unknown. The CDR3 is 13 residues long. With 3 bases removed from V and 2 bases from J, the gap between germline ends came to 9 bases. Germline lookup yields CDR1 GTSNPN and CDR2 SVGIG (reference sequence). TCRB transcripts that were expressed got sequenced, as all of the isolated RNA had been reverse transcribed. Produced via immunoSEQ multiplex PCR; TCRdb's table is partial and in-frame only. Of 150,000 to 200,000 clones in the sample, almost 65% were seen once. This entry belongs to a study of beta chain features in type 1 diabetes. Whole-study results and caveats: Compared to healthy donors, patients appeared to have naive, central memory and Treg TCRB repertoires that were more alike. There was a moderate but significant shortening of TCRB CDR3s in all four CD4+ subsets of Type 1 diabetes patients.

The clonotype was recovered from a man aged 30 to 39 with type 1 diabetes. The sample was naive CD4+ T cells from blood. V is TRBV30 and J is TRBJ2-3; a weak D match, TRBD1 (6 bases). CDR3 in amino acids: CAWRRGNTDTQYF. The DNA of the CDR3 is TGTGCCTGGAGGAGGGGGAACACAGATACGCAGTATTTT.